Listed here is a single T cell receptor (beta chain). This sample was taken from a study of blood T cell repertoires in COVID-19. On the study more broadly: COVID-19 samples collected from the United States, Italy and Spain covered acute and convalescent phases. PBMCs, B-cell-depleted T cells, or T cells were the source of the cDNA or gDNA that made up the material.

The CDR3 runs 12 residues. Looked up from germline, CDR1 is MDHEN and CDR2 is SYDVKM. Trimming stripped 6 bases from V and 2 bases from J, with 8 bases between. Assay used: immunoSEQ multiplex PCR; TCRdb lists only in-frame clones, some missing. The sample carries just over 350,000 clones, about 88% recorded once. The sequencing input was peripheral blood. This clonotype originated in a woman aged 55-70 years with COVID-19, enrolled during active disease. The genes are TRBV28 and TRBJ2-7; tentative D call: TRBD1 (6 bases). The CDR3 DNA reads TGTGCCAGCAGGGACAGAGCCTACGAGCAGTACTTC. Translated: CASRDRAYEQYF.